This T cell receptor (beta chain) was sequenced for a study of CD8 T cells in ankylosing spondylitis. MiXCR was run by TCRdb on the 5' RACE reads, yielding one entry per CDR3 protein. In the table there are roughly 300,000 distinct CDR3 sequences, around 7.6% of which are singletons. J gave up 4 bases and V 6 bases, and 11 bases lay outside the gene matches. This CDR3 has 14 amino acids. The germline gives CDR1 DFQATT, CDR2 SNEGSKA (reference sequence). About this clonotype: Its antigen is still unknown.

Findings and caveats of the study: Among TCR beta sequences, a motif of about 8 highly homologous variants appeared characteristic of ankylosing spondylitis blood. The study looked at matched synovial fluid samples from ankylosing spondylitis patients. Disease-linked clones were reported to be significantly enriched there.

The TCR originated in a male donor with ankylosing spondylitis. The sequencing sample was made of blood, either unsorted or a sorted T cell fraction (not recorded which). This sequence joins TRBV20-1 and TRBJ2-5; 7 bases are shared with TRBD1. The CDR3 DNA reads as TGCAGTGCGGGATCACAGGGGTTTATAGAGACCCAGTACTTC. Its translation: CSAGSQGFIETQYF.